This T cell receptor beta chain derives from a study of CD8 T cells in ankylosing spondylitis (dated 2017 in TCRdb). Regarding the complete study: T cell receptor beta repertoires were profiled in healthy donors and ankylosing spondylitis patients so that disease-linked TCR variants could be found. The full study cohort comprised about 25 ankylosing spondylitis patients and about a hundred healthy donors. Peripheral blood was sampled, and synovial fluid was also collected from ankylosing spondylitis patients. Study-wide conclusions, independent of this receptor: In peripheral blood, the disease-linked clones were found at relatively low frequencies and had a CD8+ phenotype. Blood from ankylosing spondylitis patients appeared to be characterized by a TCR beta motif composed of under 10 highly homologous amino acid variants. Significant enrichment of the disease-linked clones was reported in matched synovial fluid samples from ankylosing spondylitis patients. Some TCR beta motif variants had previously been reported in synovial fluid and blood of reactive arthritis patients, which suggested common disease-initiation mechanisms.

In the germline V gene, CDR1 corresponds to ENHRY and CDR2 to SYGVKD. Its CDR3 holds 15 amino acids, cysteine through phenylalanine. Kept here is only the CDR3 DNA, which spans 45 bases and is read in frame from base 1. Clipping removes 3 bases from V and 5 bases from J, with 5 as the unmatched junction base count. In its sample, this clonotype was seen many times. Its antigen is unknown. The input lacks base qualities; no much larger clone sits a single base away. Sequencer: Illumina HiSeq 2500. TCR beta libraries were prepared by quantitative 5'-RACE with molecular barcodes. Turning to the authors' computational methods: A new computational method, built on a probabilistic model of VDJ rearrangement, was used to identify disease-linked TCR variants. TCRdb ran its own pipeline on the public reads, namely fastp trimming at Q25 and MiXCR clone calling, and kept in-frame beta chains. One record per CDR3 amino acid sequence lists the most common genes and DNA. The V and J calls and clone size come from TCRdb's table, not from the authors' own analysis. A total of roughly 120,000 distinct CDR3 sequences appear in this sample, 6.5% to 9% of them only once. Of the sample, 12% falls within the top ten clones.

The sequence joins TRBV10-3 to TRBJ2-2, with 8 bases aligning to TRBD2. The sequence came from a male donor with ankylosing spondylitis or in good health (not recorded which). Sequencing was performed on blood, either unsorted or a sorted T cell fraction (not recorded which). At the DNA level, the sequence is TGTGCCATCAGTGACGGCGGGAGGTCAACCGGGGAGCTGTTTTTT. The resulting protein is CAISDGGRSTGELFF.